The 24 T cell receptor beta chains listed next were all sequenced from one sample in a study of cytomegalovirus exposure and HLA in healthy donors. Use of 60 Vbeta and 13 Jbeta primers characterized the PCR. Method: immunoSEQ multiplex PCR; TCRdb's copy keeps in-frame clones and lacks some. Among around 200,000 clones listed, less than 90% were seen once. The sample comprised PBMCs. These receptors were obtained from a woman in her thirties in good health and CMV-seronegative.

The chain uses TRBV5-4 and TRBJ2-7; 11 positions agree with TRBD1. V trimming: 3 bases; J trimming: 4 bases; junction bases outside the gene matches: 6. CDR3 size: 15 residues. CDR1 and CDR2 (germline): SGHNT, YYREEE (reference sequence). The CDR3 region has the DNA TGTGCCAGCAGCTCACCGGGACAGGGGGGATACGAGCAGTACTTC. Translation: CASSSPGQGGYEQYF.

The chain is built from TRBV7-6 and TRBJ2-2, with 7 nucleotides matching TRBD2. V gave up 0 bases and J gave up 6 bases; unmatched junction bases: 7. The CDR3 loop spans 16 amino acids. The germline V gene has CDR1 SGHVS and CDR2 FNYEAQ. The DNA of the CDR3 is TGTGCCAGCAGCTTAGCGCAGTTAGCGGGTCCCGGGGAGCTGTTTTTT. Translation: CASSLAQLAGPGELFF.

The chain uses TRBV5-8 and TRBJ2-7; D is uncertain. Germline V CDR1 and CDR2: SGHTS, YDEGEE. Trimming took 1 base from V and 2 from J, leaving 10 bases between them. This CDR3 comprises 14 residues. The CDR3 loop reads CASSLRSGTYEQYF. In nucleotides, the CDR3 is TGTGCCAGCAGCTTGCGGTCAGGCACCTACGAGCAGTACTTC. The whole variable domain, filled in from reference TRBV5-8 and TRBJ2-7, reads EAGVTQSPTHLIKTRGQQATLRCSPISGHTSVYWYQQALGLGLQFLLWYDEGEERNRGNFPPRFSGRQFPNYSSELNVNALELEDSALYLCASSLRSGTYEQYFGPGTRLTVT.

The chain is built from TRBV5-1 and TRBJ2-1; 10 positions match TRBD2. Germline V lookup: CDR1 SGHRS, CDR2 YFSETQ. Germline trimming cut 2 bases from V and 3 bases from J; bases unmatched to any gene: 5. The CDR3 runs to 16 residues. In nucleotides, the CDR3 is TGCGCCAGCAGCTTAGGGACTAGCGAGGTCTACAATGAGCAGTTCTTC. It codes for CASSLGTSEVYNEQFF.

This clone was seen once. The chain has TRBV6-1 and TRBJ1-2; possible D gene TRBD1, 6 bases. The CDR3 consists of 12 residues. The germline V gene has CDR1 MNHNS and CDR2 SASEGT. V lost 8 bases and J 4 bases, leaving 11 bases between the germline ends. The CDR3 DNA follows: TGTGCCAGCCGGCAGGGGACCTATGGCTACACCTTC. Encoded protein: CASRQGTYGYTF.

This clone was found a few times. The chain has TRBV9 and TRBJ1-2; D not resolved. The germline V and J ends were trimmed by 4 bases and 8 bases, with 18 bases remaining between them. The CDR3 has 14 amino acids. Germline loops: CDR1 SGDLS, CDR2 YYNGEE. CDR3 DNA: TGTGCCAGCAGCCCGCGAAGAGGGTCCGGGGGCTACACCTTC. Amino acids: CASSPRRGSGGYTF.

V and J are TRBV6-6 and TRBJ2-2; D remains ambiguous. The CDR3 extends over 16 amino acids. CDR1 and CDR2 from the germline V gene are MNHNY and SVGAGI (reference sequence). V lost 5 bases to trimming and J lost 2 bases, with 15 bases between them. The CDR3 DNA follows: TGTGCCAGCAGTCCCTCCCTGGCAGAAAACACCGGGGAGCTGTTTTTT. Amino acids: CASSPSLAENTGELFF.

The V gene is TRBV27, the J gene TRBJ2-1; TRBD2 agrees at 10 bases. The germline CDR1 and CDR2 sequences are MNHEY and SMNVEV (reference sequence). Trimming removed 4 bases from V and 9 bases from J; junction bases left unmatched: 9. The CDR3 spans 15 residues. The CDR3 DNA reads TGTGCCAGCAGTTCCCAACTAGCGGGAACGAGTGAGCAGTTCTTC. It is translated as CASSSQLAGTSEQFF.

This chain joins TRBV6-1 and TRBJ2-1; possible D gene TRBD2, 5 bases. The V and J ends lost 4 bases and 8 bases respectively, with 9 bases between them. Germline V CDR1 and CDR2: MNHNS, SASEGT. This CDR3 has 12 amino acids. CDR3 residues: CASSVEGYEQFF. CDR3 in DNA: TGTGCCAGCAGTGTAGAGGGCTATGAGCAGTTCTTC.

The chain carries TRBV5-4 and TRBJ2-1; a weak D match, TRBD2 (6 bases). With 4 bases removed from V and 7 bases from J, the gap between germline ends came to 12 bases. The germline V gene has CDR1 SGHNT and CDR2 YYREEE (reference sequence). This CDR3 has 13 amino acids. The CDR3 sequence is CASSEGLPNEQFF. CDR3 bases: TGTGCCAGCAGCGAAGGACTACCTAATGAGCAGTTCTTC.

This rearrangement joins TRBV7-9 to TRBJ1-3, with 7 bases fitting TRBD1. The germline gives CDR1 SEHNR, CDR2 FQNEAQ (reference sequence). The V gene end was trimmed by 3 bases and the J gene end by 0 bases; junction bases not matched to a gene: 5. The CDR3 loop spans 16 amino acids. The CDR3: CASSLISGGSGNTIYF. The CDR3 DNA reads TGTGCCAGCAGCTTGATTTCAGGGGGCTCTGGAAACACCATATATTTT.

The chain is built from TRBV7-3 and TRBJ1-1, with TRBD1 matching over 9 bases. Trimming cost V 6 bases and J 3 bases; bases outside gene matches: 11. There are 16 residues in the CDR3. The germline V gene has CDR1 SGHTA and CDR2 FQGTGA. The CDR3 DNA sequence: TGTGCCAGCAGTTCAAGGACAGGGGAGTTAGACACTGAAGCTTTCTTT. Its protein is CASSSRTGELDTEAFF. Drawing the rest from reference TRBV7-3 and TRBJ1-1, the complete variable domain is GAGVSQTPSNKVTEKGKYVELRCDPISGHTALYWYRQSLGQGPEFLIYFQGTGAADDSGLPNDRFFAVRPEGSVSTLKIQRTERGDSAVYLCASSSRTGELDTEAFFGQGTRLTVV.

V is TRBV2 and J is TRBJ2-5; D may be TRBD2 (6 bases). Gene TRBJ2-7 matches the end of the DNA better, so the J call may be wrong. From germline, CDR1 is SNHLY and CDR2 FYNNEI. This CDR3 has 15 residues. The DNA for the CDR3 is TGTGCCAGCAGTGAAGAGGTCGGAGGGACCTACGAGCAGTACTTC. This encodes CASSEEVGGTYEQYF.

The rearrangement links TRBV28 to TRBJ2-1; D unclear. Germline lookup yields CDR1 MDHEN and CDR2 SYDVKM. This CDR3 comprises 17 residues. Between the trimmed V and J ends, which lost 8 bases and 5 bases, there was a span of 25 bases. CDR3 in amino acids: CASFPPRSDFVHNEQFF. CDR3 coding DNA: TGTGCCAGCTTCCCCCCTAGGTCAGATTTCGTCCACAATGAGCAGTTCTTC.

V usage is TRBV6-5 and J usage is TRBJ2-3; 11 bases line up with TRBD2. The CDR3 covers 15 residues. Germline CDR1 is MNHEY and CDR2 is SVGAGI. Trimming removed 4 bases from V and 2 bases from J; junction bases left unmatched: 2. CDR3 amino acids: CASSLTSGATDTQYF. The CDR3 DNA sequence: TGTGCCAGCAGTTTGACTAGCGGGGCCACAGATACGCAGTATTTT.

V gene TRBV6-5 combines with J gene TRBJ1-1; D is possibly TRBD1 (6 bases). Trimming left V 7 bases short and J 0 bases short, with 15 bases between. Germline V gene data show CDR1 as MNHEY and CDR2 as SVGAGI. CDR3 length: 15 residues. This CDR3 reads CASKKAGQLNTEAFF. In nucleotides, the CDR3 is TGTGCCAGCAAAAAGGCCGGACAGTTGAACACTGAAGCTTTCTTT.

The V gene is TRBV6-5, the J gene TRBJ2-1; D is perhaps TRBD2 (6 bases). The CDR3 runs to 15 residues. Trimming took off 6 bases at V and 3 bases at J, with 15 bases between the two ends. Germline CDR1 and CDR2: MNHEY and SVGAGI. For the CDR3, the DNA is TGTGCCAGCAGCCCAGGATCGGGGGTCTACAATGAGCAGTTCTTC. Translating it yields CASSPGSGVYNEQFF.

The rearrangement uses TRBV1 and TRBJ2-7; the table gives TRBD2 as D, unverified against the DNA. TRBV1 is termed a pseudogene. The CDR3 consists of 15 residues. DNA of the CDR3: TGCACCAGCAGACCGGTTGAGGACGGGAACTACGAGCAGTACTTC. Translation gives CTSRPVEDGNYEQYF.

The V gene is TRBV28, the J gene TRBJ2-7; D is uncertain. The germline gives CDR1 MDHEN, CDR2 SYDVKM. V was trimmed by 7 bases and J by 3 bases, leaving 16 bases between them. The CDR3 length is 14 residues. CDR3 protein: CASTSGFDDYEQYF. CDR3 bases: TGTGCCAGCACCTCCGGGTTCGACGACTACGAGCAGTACTTC.

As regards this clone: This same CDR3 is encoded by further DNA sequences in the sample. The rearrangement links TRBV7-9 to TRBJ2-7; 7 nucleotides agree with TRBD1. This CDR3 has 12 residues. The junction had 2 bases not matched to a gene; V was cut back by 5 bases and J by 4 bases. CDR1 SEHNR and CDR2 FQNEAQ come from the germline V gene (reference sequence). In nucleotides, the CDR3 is TGTGCCAGCAGCCTGGGACAGTACGAGCAGTACTTC. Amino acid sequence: CASSLGQYEQYF.

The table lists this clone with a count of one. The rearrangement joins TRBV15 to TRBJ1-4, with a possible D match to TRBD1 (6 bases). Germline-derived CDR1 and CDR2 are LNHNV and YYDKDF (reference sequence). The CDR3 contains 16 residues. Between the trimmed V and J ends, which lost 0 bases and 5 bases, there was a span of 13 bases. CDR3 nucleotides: TGTGCCACCAGCAGAGATCGGCACGGACAGAATGAAAAACTGTTTTTT. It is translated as CATSRDRHGQNEKLFF. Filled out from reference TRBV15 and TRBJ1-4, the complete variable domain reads DAMVIQNPRYQVTQFGKPVTLSCSQTLNHNVMYWYQQKSSQAPKLLFHYYDKDFNNEADTPDNFQSRRPNTSFCFLDIRSPGLGDTAMYLCATSRDRHGQNEKLFFGSGTQLSVL.

CDR3 amino acids: CASSFPGSGANVLTF. As DNA, the CDR3 is TGTGCCAGCAGCTTCCCGGGCTCTGGGGCCAACGTCCTGACTTTC. The genes are TRBV7-8 and TRBJ2-6; no clear D gene. The CDR3 is made up of 15 amino acids. CDR1 is SGHVS and CDR2 is FQNEAQ in the germline V gene. The V gene lost 3 bases and the J gene lost 0 bases, with 6 bases spanning the gap.

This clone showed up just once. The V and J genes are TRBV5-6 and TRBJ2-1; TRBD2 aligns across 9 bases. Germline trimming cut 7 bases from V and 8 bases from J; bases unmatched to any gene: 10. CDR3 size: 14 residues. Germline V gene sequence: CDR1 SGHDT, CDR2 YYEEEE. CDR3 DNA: TGTGCCAGCGTTTCGCGGGGGGGGCCCTATGAGCAGTTCTTC. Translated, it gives CASVSRGGPYEQFF.

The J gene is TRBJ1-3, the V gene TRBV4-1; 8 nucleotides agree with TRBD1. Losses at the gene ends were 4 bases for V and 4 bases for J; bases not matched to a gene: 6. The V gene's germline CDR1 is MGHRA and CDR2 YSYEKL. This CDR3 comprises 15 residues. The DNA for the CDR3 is TGCGCCAGCAGCCCGAGGACAGGGTCGGGAAACACCATATATTTT. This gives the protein CASSPRTGSGNTIYF.